The 23 T cell receptor beta chains reported below all come from one sample, sequenced in a study of cytomegalovirus exposure and HLA in healthy donors. Vbeta (60) and Jbeta (13) primers were used in the PCR. The assay was immunoSEQ multiplex PCR, and TCRdb's table has in-frame clones only and misses some. Among 83,000 or so clones listed, over 60% were seen once. The sequenced material came from PBMCs. These receptor sequences come from a female donor in good health and CMV-seronegative.

The chain recombines TRBV4-3 with TRBJ1-6, with D unresolved. Germline V gives CDR1 LGHNA, CDR2 YSLEER. The CDR3 length is 18 residues. V was pared by 0 bases and J by 7 bases, with 19 bases between. CDR3 residues: CASSQDGPTGVGNSPLHF. The CDR3, as DNA: TGCGCCAGCAGCCAAGATGGCCCCACGGGAGTTGGCAATTCACCCCTCCACTTT.

J is TRBJ2-5 and V is TRBV12-5, with D tentatively TRBD2 (7 bases). The CDR3 length is 16 residues. Germline V gives CDR1 LGHNT, CDR2 FRNRAP. Deletions cut 1 base from V and 4 bases from J, with 16 bases between. CDR3: CASGLGLGGGVETQYF. In nucleotides, the CDR3 is TGTGCTAGTGGTTTGGGACTAGGCGGGGGCGTAGAGACCCAGTACTTC.

The chain recombines TRBV10-3 with TRBJ2-7, with TRBD1 matching over 10 bases. Germline assignment: CDR1 ENHRY and CDR2 SYGVKD. The CDR3 has 14 amino acids. V was pared by 4 bases and J by 2 bases, with 2 bases of the junction left unmatched. The chain's CDR3 is CAISGTGGTYEQYF. The CDR3 bases are TGTGCCATCAGTGGGACAGGGGGAACCTACGAGCAGTACTTC.

This chain joins TRBV29-1 and TRBJ2-5, with D possibly TRBD2 on 6 matching bases. The CDR3 covers 15 residues. The germline V gene has CDR1 SQVTM and CDR2 ANQGSEA. V was shortened by 3 bases and J by 2 bases, with 16 bases between the two germline ends. DNA of the CDR3: TGCAGCGTTGACGCTTGGAGGAGGGATCAAGAGACCCAGTACTTC. Its translation is CSVDAWRRDQETQYF. Full variable domain (rest looked up from reference TRBV29-1 and TRBJ2-5): SAVISQKPSRDICQRGTSLTIQCQVDSQVTMMFWYRQQPGQSLTLIATANQGSEATYESGFVIDKFPISRPNLTFSTLTVSNMSPEDSSIYLCSVDAWRRDQETQYFGPGTRLLVL.

The V and J genes are TRBV19 and TRBJ2-1; perhaps TRBD1 as D (6 bases). The germline gives CDR1 LNHDA, CDR2 SQIVND (reference sequence). The CDR3 has 13 amino acids. The V end lost 4 bases, the J end lost 8 bases, and 12 bases lay between the germline ends. The CDR3 DNA is TGTGCCAGTAGTACAAACAGGGCGTATGAGCAGTTCTTC. Its protein is CASSTNRAYEQFF.

Here the CDR3 reads CASSRDRAYEQYF. CDR3 bases: TGTGCCAGCAGTCGGGACAGGGCCTACGAGCAGTACTTC. V and J are TRBV28 and TRBJ2-7; 9 bases match TRBD1. V shed 5 bases, J shed 2 bases, and the junction held 1 base outside the gene matches. This CDR3 has 13 residues. In germline, CDR1 is MDHEN, CDR2 SYDVKM.

V is TRBV19 and J is TRBJ2-3; unclear D gene. The germline CDR1 and CDR2 sequences are LNHDA and SQIVND (reference sequence). Trimming cost V 3 bases and J 4 bases, with 8 bases left between them. CDR3 length: 13 amino acids. The CDR3 nucleotides read TGTGCCAGTAGTATCTCTCTTGCAGATACGCAGTATTTT. Its translation: CASSISLADTQYF.

The chain recombines TRBV9 with TRBJ1-1; tentatively, D is TRBD1 (6 bases). Per germline, CDR1 SGDLS and CDR2 YYNGEE. V was pared by 0 bases and J by 3 bases, with 6 bases between. This CDR3 is built from 13 residues. CDR3 nucleotides: TGTGCCAGCAGCGTAGGACAGGACACTGAAGCTTTCTTT. This codes for CASSVGQDTEAFF.

The chain is built from TRBV30 and TRBJ1-2; 7 nucleotides agree with TRBD1. Trimming cost V 1 base and J 7 bases; bases outside gene matches: 0. This CDR3 has 11 residues. Germline V gene data show CDR1 as GTSNPN and CDR2 as SVGIG (reference sequence). In nucleotides, the CDR3 is TGTGCCTGGAGTGGACAGGGTGGCTACACCTTC. Protein sequence: CAWSGQGGYTF.

This clone was picked up a small number of times. This chain uses TRBV10-1 with TRBJ2-7, with a weak D call TRBD2 (5 bases). V shed 0 bases and J shed 0 bases, with 12 bases lying between them. In germline, CDR1 is WNHNN, CDR2 SYGVQD (reference sequence). The CDR3 loop spans 16 amino acids. The CDR3 protein is CASSESSAFYSYEQYF. The CDR3, as DNA: TGCGCCAGCAGTGAGTCTAGCGCTTTCTACTCCTACGAGCAGTACTTC.

The J gene is TRBJ2-7, the V gene TRBV18; a weak D match, TRBD1 (6 bases). The CDR3 has 13 amino acids. Per germline, CDR1 KGHSH and CDR2 LQKENI. Between the trimmed V and J ends, which lost 5 bases and 5 bases, there was a span of 13 bases. CDR3: CASSEDRSNEQYF. Written as DNA, the CDR3 is TGTGCCAGCTCAGAAGACAGGTCGAACGAGCAGTACTTC.

This sequence joins TRBV28 and TRBJ2-7; D possibly corresponds to TRBD1 (5 bases). The CDR3 spans 16 residues. Trimming shortened V by 7 bases and J by 1 base, and 20 bases separated the two germline ends. The germline gives CDR1 MDHEN, CDR2 SYDVKM. The CDR3 loop is CASNPRQPTFSYEQYF. CDR3 nucleotides: TGTGCCAGCAATCCTAGACAGCCCACCTTTTCCTACGAGCAGTACTTC.

The J gene is TRBJ2-2, the V gene TRBV6-6, with a weak D call TRBD2 (6 bases). CDR1 is MNHNY, CDR2 SVGAGI, per germline (reference sequence). The germline V and J ends were trimmed by 2 bases and 6 bases, with 7 bases remaining between them. CDR3 size: 13 residues. CDR3 sequence: CASSYGEAGELFF. In DNA form, the CDR3 reads TGTGCCAGCAGTTACGGGGAGGCCGGGGAGCTGTTTTTT.

The gene calls are TRBV2 and TRBJ1-4; D is unclear. V was cut by 10 bases and J by 2 bases, with 11 bases left in between. The germline V gene has CDR1 SNHLY and CDR2 FYNNEI. This CDR3 is 13 amino acids long. The CDR3 sequence: CATTTVTNEKLFF. The CDR3 DNA follows: TGTGCCACAACCACAGTTACTAATGAAAAACTGTTTTTT.

The chain carries TRBV19 and TRBJ1-2, with D maybe TRBD1 (6 bases). The CDR3 is 13 residues long. Trimming shortened V by 10 bases and J by 4 bases, and 16 bases separated the two germline ends. Germline V gives CDR1 LNHDA, CDR2 SQIVND (reference sequence). In nucleotides, the CDR3 is TGTGCCACCCGGAGGGGGGGCGCCTATGGCTACACCTTC. Protein product: CATRRGGAYGYTF.

V is TRBV2 and J is TRBJ1-5, with a tentative D call TRBD1 (6 bases). The V gene lost 1 base and the J gene lost 6 bases, with 10 bases spanning the gap. CDR1 is SNHLY and CDR2 is FYNNEI in the germline V gene. The CDR3 spans 14 residues. CDR3 bases: TGTGCCAGCAGTGAAGGACAGGCTGCTCAGCCCCAGCATTTT. Its translation: CASSEGQAAQPQHF.

The rearrangement uses TRBV27 and TRBJ2-7, with D possibly being TRBD1 (6 bases). The CDR3 covers 14 residues. Germline CDR1 is MNHEY and CDR2 is SMNVEV (reference sequence). With 7 bases removed from V and 4 bases from J, the gap between germline ends came to 17 bases. CDR3 sequence: CASKARTAVYEQYF. DNA for the CDR3: TGTGCCAGCAAAGCGCGGACAGCAGTTTACGAGCAGTACTTC.

The chain has TRBV18 and TRBJ1-1; the D gene is possibly TRBD1 (6 bases). The CDR3 spans 15 residues. Germline CDR1 and CDR2: KGHSH and LQKENI. V was trimmed by 3 bases and J by 0 bases, leaving 11 bases between them. In nucleotides, the CDR3 is TGTGCCAGCTCACCTTTAGGACAGCTGAACACTGAAGCTTTCTTT. It translates to CASSPLGQLNTEAFF.

In its sample, this clone was seen many times. The chain combines TRBV15 with TRBJ2-7; 10 positions match TRBD2. This CDR3 contains 16 residues. The V segment lost 0 bases and the J segment 2 bases; nucleotides outside the gene matches: 4. Per the germline V gene, CDR1 is LNHNV and CDR2 is YYDKDF (reference sequence). The DNA for the CDR3 is TGTGCCACCAGCAGAGATCGGAGCGGGAGGGCCTACGAGCAGTACTTC. It encodes CATSRDRSGRAYEQYF. The variable domain in full, with the rest retrieved from reference TRBV15 and TRBJ2-7, is DAMVIQNPRYQVTQFGKPVTLSCSQTLNHNVMYWYQQKSSQAPKLLFHYYDKDFNNEADTPDNFQSRRPNTSFCFLDIRSPGLGDTAMYLCATSRDRSGRAYEQYFGPGTRLTVT.

The rearrangement links TRBV4-3 to TRBJ1-2; tentative D call: TRBD1 (6 bases). Germline V gene data show CDR1 as LGHNA and CDR2 as YSLEER. The CDR3 contains 17 residues. V lost 1 base to trimming and J lost 6 bases, with 21 bases between them. CDR3 coding DNA: TGCGCCAGCAGCCAAGGCCCAGGGGCCAAGGGGGAAGATGGCTACACCTTC. It translates to CASSQGPGAKGEDGYTF.

A few counts support this clone. The V call is TRBV7-8, the J call TRBJ2-5, with 11 positions matching TRBD2. CDR1 and CDR2 (germline): SGHVS, FQNEAQ. The CDR3 has 16 residues. With 3 bases clipped from V and 5 bases from J, the junction kept 8 bases outside the gene matches. CDR3 amino acids: CASSLNSGGAGETQYF. The CDR3 nucleotides read TGTGCCAGCAGCTTGAATAGCGGGGGGGCGGGGGAGACCCAGTACTTC.

The gene calls are TRBV7-3 and TRBJ2-3; 8 bases agree with TRBD2. The V gene end was trimmed by 1 base and the J gene end by 5 bases; junction bases not matched to a gene: 5. This CDR3 is built from 15 residues. Germline V gene lookup returns CDR1 SGHTA and CDR2 FQGTGA. The CDR3 DNA follows: TGTGCCAGCAGCTTAAGCGGGGGGCCAGGAGATACGCAGTATTTT. Translated: CASSLSGGPGDTQYF.

The V and J genes are TRBV13 and TRBJ1-2; possible D gene TRBD1, 6 bases. CDR3 length equals 15 residues. Trimming cost V 3 bases and J 8 bases, with 19 bases left between them. The germline CDR1 and CDR2 sequences are PRHDT and FYEKMQ (reference sequence). CDR3 nucleotides: TGTGCCAGCAGCTTTGGTAGCGGGGGCGAATGGGGCTACACCTTC. Translated: CASSFGSGGEWGYTF.